This T cell receptor beta chain was found in a study of CD8+CD57+ T cells in acquired aplastic anemia (dated by TCRdb to 2016 to 2018). A note on the overall study: On average, sorted CD4+ and CD8+ cells yielded around 3.4 ug of extracted DNA, with a range of roughly 0.19 to 27.4 ug. CD8+CD57+ expansion was defined as a frequency above the mean frequency observed in healthy subjects. Broad study findings and their caveats: Approximately 31 CD8+ CDR3 sequences were found in both patients and controls but appeared to be highly expressed in patients and within the immunodominant clones of the patients. Between patients and healthy controls, no significant difference in CD8+ Simpson's diversity was found (P=0.060).

CDR1 and CDR2, looked up from the germline V gene, are SQVTM and ANQGSEA. CDR3 length: 14 amino acids, cysteine to phenylalanine. The entry retains the CDR3 DNA only, 42 bases that are in frame from base 1. Trimming takes 1 base from V and 2 bases from J, and the germline ends sit 11 bases apart. TCR beta VDJ combination and CDR3 sequence profiling used genomic DNA as the template. An Illumina HiSeq 2000 was used for TCR repertoire sequencing. Regarding the original processing steps: Repertoires were assessed using TRBV/TRBJ rearrangement plots, CDR3 size and DJ length profiles, and Simpson's diversity index. The most abundant DNA sequence in the deep sequencing data was defined as the immunodominant clone. CDR3 amino acid sequences were screened for sharing across subjects and were compared with published repertoires and the VDJdb database. The public sequencing data were trimmed at Q25 with fastp and processed into clonotypes with MiXCR by TCRdb, which kept only in-frame beta chains. Identical CDR3 proteins give one entry, which carries the most common genes and DNA. V and J calls and clone size were set by TCRdb, not the authors. The sample includes just over 200,000 distinct CDR3 sequences, with 65% observed a single time. Roughly 62% of the sample is in the top ten clones.

Regarding this clonotype: Its antigen specificity is not known. No base-level quality is on record; no much larger clone is a single base apart.

The patients picked for sequencing were ones in whom flow cytometry had shown an expansion of CD8+CD57+ cells. Every patient had a diagnosis of severe acquired aplastic anemia based on International Study of Aplastic Anemia and Agranulocytosis and Camitta criteria. At the time blood was sampled, none of the patients had received any therapy. In this study, sorted CD4+ and CD8+ T cells from the blood of healthy subjects and of severe aplastic anemia patients had their TCR repertoires deep-sequenced. Patients were enrolled under clinicaltrials.gov protocols 00001620, 01623167, 00001397, 00071045, 00081523 and 00961064 in the USA. Ficoll-Paque density gradient centrifugation was used to isolate peripheral blood mononuclear cells. Before DNA extraction, CD4+ and CD8+ T cells were sorted by FACS or by magnetic beads.

The chain employs TRBV29-1 and TRBJ2-5; TRBD2 could be the D gene, as 6 bases match. Sequenced sample: sorted CD4+, CD8+, or CD8+CD57+ T cells (not recorded which) from PBMCs. The receptor comes from a human donor with aplastic anemia. At the DNA level, the sequence is TGCAGCGTTGAAGGTCGGACTACTCAAGAGACCCAGTACTTC. It codes for CSVEGRTTQETQYF.